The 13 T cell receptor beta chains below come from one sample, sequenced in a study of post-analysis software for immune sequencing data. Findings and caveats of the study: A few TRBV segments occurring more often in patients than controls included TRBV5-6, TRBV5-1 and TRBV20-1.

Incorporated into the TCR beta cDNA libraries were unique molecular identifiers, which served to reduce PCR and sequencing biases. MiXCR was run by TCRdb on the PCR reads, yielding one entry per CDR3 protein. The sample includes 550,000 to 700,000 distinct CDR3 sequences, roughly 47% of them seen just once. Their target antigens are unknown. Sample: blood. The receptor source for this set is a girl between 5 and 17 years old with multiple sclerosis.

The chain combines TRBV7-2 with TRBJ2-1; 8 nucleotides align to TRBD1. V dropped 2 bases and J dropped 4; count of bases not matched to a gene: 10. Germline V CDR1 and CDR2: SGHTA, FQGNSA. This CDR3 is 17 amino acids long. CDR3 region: CASSLRTGTTVYNEQFF. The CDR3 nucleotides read TGTGCCAGCAGCTTACGGACAGGGACAACTGTATACAATGAGCAGTTCTTC. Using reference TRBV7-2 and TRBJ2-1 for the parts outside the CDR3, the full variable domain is GAGVSQSPSNKVTEKGKDVELRCDPISGHTALYWYRQSLGQGLEFLIYFQGNSAPDKSGLPSDRFSAERTGGSVSTLTIQRTQQEDSAVYLCASSLRTGTTVYNEQFFGPGTRLTVL.

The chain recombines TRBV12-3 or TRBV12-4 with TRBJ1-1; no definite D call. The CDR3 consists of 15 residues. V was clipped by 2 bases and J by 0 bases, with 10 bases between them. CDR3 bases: TGTGCCAGCAGTTTATGGCTGGCCCTGAACACTGAAGCTTTCTTT. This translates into CASSLWLALNTEAFF.

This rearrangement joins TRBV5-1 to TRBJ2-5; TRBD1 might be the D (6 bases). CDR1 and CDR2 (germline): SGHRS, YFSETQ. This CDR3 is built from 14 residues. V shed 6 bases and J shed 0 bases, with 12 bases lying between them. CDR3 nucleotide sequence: TGCGCCAGCAACCGGGCAGGGGACCAAGAGACCCAGTACTTC. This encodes CASNRAGDQETQYF.

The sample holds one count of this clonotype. CDR3 amino acids: CASSGPGGERYEQYF. The DNA of the CDR3 is TGTGCCAGCAGTGGGCCAGGGGGCGAGAGATACGAGCAGTACTTC. The chain joins TRBV2 to TRBJ2-7; 8 bases align to TRBD1. This CDR3 contains 15 residues. The V segment lost 4 bases and the J segment 4 bases; nucleotides outside the gene matches: 9. Germline values: CDR1 SNHLY, CDR2 FYNNEI.

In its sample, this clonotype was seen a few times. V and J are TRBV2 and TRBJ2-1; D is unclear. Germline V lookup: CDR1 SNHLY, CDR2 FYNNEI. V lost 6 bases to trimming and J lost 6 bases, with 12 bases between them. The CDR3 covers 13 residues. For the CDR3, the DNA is TGTGCCAGCAGCCACTATATAGGCAATGAGCAGTTCTTC. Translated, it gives CASSHYIGNEQFF.

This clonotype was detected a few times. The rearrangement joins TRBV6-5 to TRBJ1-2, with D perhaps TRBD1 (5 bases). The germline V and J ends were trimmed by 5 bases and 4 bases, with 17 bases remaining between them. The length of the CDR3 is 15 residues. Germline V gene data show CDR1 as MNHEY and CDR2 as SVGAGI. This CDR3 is CASSINTGKGYGYTF. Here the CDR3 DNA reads TGTGCCAGCAGTATCAATACAGGAAAAGGCTATGGCTACACCTTC.

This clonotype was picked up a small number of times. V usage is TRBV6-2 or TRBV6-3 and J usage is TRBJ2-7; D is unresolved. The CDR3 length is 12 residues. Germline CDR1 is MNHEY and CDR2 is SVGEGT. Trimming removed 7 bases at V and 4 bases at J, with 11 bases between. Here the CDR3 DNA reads TGTGCCAGCACCCCGACCGGATACGAGCAGTACTTC. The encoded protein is CASTPTGYEQYF.

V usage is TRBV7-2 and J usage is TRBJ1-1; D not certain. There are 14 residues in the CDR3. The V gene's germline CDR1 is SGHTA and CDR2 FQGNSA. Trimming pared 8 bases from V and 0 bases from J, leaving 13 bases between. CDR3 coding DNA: TGTGCCAGCCTAGAGAACAACTTGAACACTGAAGCTTTCTTT. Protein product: CASLENNLNTEAFF.

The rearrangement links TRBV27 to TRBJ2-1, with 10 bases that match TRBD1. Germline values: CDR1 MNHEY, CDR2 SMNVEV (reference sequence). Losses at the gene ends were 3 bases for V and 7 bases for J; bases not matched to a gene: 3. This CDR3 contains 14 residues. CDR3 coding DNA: TGTGCCAGCAGTTTTGGGACAGGGGAAAATGAGCAGTTCTTC. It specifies CASSFGTGENEQFF.

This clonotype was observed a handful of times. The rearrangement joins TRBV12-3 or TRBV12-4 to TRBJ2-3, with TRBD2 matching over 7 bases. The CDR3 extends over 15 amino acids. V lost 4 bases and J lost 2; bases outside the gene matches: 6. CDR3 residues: CASSSTSVSTDTQYF. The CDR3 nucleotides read TGTGCCAGCAGTTCCACTAGCGTATCCACAGATACGCAGTATTTT.

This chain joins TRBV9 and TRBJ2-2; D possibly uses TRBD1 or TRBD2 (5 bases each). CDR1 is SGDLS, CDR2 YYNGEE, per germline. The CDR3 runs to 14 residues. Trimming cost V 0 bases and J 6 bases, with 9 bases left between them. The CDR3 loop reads CASSVDSGPGELFF. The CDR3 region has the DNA TGTGCCAGCAGCGTAGACTCGGGACCCGGGGAGCTGTTTTTT. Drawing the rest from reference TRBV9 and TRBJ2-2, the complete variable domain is DSGVTQTPKHLITATGQRVTLRCSPRSGDLSVYWYQQSLDQGLQFLIQYYNGEERAKGNILERFSAQQFPDLHSELNLSSLELGDSALYFCASSVDSGPGELFFGEGSRLTVL.

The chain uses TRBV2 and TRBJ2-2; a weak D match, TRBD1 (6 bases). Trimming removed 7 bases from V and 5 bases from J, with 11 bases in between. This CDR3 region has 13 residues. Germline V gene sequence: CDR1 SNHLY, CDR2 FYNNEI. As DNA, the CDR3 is TGTGCCAGCATGTGGGGGCAAACCGGGGAGCTGTTTTTT. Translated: CASMWGQTGELFF.

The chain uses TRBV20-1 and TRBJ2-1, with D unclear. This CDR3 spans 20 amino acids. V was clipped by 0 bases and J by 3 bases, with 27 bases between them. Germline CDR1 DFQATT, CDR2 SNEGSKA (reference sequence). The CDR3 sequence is CSARDLLPTGPSRNYNEQFF. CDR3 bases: TGCAGTGCTAGAGATTTACTACCAACCGGGCCCAGCAGAAACTACAATGAGCAGTTCTTC.